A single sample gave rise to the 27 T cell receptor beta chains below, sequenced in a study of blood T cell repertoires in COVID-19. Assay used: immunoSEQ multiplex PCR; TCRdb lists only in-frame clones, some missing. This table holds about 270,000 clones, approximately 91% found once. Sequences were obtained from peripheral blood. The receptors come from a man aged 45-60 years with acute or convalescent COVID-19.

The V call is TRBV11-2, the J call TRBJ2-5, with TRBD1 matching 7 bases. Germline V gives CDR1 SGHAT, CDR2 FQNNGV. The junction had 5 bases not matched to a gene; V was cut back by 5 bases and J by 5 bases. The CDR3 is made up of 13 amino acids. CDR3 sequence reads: CASSRQGPETQYF. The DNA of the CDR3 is TGTGCCAGCAGCAGACAGGGTCCGGAGACCCAGTACTTC.

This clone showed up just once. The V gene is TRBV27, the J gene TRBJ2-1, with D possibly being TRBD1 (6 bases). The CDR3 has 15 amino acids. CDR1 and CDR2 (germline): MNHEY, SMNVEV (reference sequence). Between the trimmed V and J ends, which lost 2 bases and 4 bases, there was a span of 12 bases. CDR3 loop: CASSLNRVGYNEQFF. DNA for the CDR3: TGTGCCAGCAGTTTAAACAGGGTGGGATACAATGAGCAGTTCTTC.

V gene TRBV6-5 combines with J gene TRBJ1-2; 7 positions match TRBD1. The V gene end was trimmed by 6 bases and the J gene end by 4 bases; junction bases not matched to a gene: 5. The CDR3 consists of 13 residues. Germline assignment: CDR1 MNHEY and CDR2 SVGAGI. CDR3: CASRTPGGYGYTF. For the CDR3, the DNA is TGTGCCAGCAGGACACCAGGGGGCTATGGCTACACCTTC.

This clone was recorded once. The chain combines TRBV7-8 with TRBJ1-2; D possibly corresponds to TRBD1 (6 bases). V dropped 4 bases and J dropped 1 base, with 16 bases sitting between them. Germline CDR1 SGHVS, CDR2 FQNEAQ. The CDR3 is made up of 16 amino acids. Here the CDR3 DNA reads TGTGCCAGCAGCTACACAACAGGGAGGGGTAACTATGGCTACACCTTC. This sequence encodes CASSYTTGRGNYGYTF.

This chain's CDR3 is CASSDRQSGGLGSPLHF. The CDR3 bases are TGTGCCAGCAGCGACCGACAAAGTGGGGGCTTGGGTTCACCCCTCCACTTT. This chain joins TRBV9 and TRBJ1-6; weak D call: TRBD1 (6 bases). V was pared by 3 bases and J by 9 bases, with 22 bases between. CDR1 SGDLS and CDR2 YYNGEE come from the germline V gene. The CDR3 consists of 17 residues.

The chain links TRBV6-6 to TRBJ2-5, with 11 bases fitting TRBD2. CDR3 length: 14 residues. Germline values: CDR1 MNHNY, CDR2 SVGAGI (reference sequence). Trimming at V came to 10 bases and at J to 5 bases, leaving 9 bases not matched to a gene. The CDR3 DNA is TGTGCCACCATAGCGGGGGGGCTATTTGAGACCCAGTACTTC. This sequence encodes CATIAGGLFETQYF.

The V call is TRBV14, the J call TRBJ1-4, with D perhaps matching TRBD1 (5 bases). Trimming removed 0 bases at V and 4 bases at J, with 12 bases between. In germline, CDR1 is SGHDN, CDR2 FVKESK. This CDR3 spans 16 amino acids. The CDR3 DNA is TGTGCCAGCAGCCAAGATTTGCCCGGGGGTAATGAAAAACTGTTTTTT. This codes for CASSQDLPGGNEKLFF.

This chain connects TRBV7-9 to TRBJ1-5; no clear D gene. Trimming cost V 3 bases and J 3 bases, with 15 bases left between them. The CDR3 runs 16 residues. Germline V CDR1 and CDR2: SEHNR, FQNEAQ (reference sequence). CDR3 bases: TGTGCCAGCAGCTTTTCTGACTGGCCCTTCAATCAGCCCCAGCATTTT. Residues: CASSFSDWPFNQPQHF. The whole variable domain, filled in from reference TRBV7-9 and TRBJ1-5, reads DTGVSQNPRHKITKRGQNVTFRCDPISEHNRLYWYRQTLGQGPEFLTYFQNEAQLEKSRLLSDRFSAERPKGSFSTLEIQRTEQGDSAMYLCASSFSDWPFNQPQHFGDGTRLSIL.

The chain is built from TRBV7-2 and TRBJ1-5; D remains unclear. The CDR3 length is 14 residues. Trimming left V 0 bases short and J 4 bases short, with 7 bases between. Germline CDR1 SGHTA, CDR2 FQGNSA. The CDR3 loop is CASSLASRNQPQHF. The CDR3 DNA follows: TGTGCCAGCAGCTTAGCGTCCCGGAATCAGCCCCAGCATTTT.

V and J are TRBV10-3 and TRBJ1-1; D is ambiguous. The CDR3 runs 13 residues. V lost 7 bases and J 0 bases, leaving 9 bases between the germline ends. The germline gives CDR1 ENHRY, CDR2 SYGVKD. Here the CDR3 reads CAITGLMNTEAFF. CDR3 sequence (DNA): TGTGCCATCACTGGACTGATGAACACTGAAGCTTTCTTT.

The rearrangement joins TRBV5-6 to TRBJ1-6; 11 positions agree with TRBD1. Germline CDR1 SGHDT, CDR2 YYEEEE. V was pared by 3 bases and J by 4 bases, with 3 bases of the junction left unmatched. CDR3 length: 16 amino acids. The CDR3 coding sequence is TGTGCCAGCAGCTGGGGGACAGGGGGATATAATTCACCCCTCCACTTT. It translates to CASSWGTGGYNSPLHF.

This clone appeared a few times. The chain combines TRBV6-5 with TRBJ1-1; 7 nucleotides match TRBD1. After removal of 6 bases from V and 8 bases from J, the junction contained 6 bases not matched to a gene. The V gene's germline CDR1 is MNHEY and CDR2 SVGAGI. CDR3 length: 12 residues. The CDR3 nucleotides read TGTGCCAGCAGGGTGGGACAGAGAGAAGCTTTCTTT. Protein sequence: CASRVGQREAFF.

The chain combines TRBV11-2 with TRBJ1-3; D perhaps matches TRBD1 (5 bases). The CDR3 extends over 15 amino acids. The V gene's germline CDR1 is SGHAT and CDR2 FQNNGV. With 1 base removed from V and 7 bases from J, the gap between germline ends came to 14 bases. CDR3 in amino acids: CASSLGGAAVNTIYF. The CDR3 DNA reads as TGTGCCAGCAGCTTAGGTGGGGCGGCCGTCAACACCATATATTTT.

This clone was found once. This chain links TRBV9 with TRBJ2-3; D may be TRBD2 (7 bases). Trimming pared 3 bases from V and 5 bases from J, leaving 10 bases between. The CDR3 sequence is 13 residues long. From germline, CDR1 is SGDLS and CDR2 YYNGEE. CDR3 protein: CASSAGGQDTQYF. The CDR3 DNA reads TGTGCCAGCAGCGCGGGGGGACAAGATACGCAGTATTTT.

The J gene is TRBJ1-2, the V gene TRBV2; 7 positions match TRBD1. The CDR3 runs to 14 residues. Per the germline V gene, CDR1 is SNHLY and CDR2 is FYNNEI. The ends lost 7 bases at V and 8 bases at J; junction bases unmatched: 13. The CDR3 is CASTQTPTGKGYTF. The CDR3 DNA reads TGTGCCAGCACCCAAACCCCGACAGGGAAAGGCTACACCTTC.

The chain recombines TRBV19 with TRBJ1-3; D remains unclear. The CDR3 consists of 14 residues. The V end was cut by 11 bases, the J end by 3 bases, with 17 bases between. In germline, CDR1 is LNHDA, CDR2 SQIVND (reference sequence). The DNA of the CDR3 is TGTGCCGGAAGTTCCGGGAGAAGTGGAAACACCATATATTTT. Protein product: CAGSSGRSGNTIYF. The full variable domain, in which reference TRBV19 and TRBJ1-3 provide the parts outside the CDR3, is DGGITQSPKYLFRKEGQNVTLSCEQNLNHDAMYWYRQDPGQGLRLIYYSQIVNDFQKGDIAEGYSVSREKKESFPLTVTSAQKNPTAFYLCAGSSGRSGNTIYFGEGSWLTVV.

CDR3 coding DNA: TGTGCCAGCAGCGGGAGGGTCCCCGAGAGCGATGGCTACACCTTC. This sequence encodes CASSGRVPESDGYTF. V is TRBV6-5 and J is TRBJ1-2; no clear D. CDR3 length: 15 residues. Trimming pared 6 bases from V and 6 bases from J, leaving 20 bases between. Germline V gene lookup returns CDR1 MNHEY and CDR2 SVGAGI.

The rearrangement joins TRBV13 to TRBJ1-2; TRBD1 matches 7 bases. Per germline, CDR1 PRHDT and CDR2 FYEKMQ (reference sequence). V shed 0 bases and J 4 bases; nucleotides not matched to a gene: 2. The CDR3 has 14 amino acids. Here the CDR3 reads CASSLGTGFYGYTF. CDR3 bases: TGTGCCAGCAGCTTAGGGACAGGGTTCTATGGCTACACCTTC.

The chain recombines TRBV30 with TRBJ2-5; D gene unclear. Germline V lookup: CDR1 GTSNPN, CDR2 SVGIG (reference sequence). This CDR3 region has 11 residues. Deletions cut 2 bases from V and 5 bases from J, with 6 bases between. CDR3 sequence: CAWSFGETQYF. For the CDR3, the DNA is TGTGCCTGGAGTTTCGGGGAGACCCAGTACTTC.

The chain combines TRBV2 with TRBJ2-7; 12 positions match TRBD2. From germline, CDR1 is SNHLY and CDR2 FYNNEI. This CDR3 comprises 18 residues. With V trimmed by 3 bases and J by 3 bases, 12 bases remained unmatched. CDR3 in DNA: TGTGCCAGCAGTGACCGACTAGCGGGGGCCCGACGGTTCTACGAGCAGTACTTC. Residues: CASSDRLAGARRFYEQYF.

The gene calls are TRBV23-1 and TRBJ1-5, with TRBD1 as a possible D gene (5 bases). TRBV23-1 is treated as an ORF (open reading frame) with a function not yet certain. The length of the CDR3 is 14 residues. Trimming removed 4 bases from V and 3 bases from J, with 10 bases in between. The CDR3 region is CASSPQDLNQPQHF. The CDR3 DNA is TGCGCCAGCAGTCCACAGGATCTCAATCAGCCCCAGCATTTT.

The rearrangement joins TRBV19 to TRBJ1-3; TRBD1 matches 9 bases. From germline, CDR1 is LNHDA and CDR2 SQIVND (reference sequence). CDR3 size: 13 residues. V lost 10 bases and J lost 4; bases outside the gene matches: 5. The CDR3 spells CATQTGGGNTIYF. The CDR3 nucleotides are TGTGCCACCCAGACAGGGGGAGGAAACACCATATATTTT.

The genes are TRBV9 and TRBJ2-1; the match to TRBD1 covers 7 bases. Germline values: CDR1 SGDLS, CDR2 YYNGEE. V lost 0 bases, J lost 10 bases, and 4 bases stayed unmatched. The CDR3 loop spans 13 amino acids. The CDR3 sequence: CASSVVGGREQFF. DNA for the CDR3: TGTGCCAGCAGCGTAGTAGGGGGCAGAGAGCAGTTCTTC.

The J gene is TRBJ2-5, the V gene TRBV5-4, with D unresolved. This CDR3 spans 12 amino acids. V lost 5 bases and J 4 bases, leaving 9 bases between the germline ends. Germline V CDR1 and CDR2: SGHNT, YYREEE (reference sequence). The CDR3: CASSTPPETQYF. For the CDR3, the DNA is TGTGCCAGCAGTACTCCGCCAGAGACCCAGTACTTC.

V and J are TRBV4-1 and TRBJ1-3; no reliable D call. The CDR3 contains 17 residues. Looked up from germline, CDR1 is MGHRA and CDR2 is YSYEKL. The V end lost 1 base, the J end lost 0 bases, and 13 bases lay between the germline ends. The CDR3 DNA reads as TGCGCCAGCAGCCAAGGTCCCGCACTCCACTCTGGAAACACCATATATTTT. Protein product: CASSQGPALHSGNTIYF.

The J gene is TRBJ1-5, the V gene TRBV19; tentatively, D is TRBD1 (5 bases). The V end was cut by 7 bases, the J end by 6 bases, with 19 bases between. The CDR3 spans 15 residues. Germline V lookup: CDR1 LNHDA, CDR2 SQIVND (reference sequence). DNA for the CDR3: TGTGCCAGTAATATGGGCGGGACCTTAGGTCAGCCCCAGCATTTT. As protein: CASNMGGTLGQPQHF.

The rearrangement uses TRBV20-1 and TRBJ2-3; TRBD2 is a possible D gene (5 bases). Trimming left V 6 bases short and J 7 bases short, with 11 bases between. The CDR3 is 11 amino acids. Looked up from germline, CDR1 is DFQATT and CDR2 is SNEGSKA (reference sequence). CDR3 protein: CSAPGTYTQYF. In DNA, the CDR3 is TGCAGTGCCCCGGGAACCTATACGCAGTATTTT.